This T cell receptor beta chain was sequenced for a study of blood T cell repertoires in COVID-19. The CDR3 length is 15 residues. In germline, CDR1 is MNHEY, CDR2 SVGAGI. V gave up 2 bases and J gave up 4 bases; unmatched junction bases: 6. TCRdb's table, derived via immunoSEQ multiplex PCR, lists solely in-frame clones and lacks some. The sample shows about 400,000 clones, over 75% of them seen only once. The chain couples TRBV6-5 to TRBJ1-1; 8 bases are a match to TRBD1. This TCR was recovered from a woman in her twenties or thirties with acute COVID-19. Sequencing was performed on PBMCs or T cells enriched from blood (not recorded which). The DNA of the CDR3 is TGTGCCAGCAGTTACGCGACAGGGGCTGGCACTGAAGCTTTCTTT. Protein sequence: CASSYATGAGTEAFF.